This T cell receptor beta chain stems from a study of tumor-infiltrating lymphocytes in primary liver carcinoma. Study-level information: Stage T1-T3 N0M0 tumors measured roughly 4.2 to 10 cm at most.

Researchers generated TCR beta cDNA from 500 to 600 ng of total RNA, relying on a constant-region primer. Slightly modified ARM-PCR served as the procedure for the TCR beta libraries. These libraries came from three rounds of nested multiplex PCR. One entry per CDR3 protein, called by TCRdb with MiXCR from the multiplex PCR reads. The sample includes 35,000 to 50,000 distinct CDR3 sequences, around 75% of them seen just once. Co-extracted RNA and DNA came from roughly 20-30 mg of unsorted bulk tissue. Turning to this clonotype: The antigen is not known. The junction does not match germline at one end; this may be a read error.

Notes on the study in general: Tumor top-250-clone fraction significantly exceeded that of blood (p = 0.039).

Input material: tumor-adjacent normal liver tissue. The TCR was taken from a woman in her 30s with primary liver carcinoma and hepatitis B virus infection.

The CDR3 region has the DNA TGTGTCAGCAGCTCAGAGGGCTCTGTAATAGGAACGCAGTATTTT. Protein product: CVSSSEGSVIGTQYF. The chain has TRBV11-2 and TRBJ2-3; D might be TRBD2 (5 bases). This CDR3 is 15 amino acids long. CDR1 and CDR2 from the germline V gene are SGHAT and FQNNGV.